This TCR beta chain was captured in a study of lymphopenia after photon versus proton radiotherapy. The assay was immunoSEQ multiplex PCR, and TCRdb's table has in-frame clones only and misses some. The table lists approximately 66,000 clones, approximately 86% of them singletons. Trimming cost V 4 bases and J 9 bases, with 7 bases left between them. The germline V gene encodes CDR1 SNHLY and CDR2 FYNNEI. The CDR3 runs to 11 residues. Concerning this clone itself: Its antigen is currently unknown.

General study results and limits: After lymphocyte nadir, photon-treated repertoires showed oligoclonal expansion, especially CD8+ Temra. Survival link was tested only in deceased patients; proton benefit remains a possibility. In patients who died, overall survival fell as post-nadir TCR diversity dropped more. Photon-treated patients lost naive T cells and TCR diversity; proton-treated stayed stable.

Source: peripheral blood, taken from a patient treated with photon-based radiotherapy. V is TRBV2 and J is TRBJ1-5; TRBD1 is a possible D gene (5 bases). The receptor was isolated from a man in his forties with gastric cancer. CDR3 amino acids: CASSGGSPQHF. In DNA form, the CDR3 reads TGTGCCAGCAGTGGGGGCTCGCCCCAGCATTTT.